This entry lists 7 T cell receptor beta chains sequenced from one sample in a study of control samples from healthy donors and cancer patients. Method: immunoSEQ multiplex PCR; TCRdb's copy keeps in-frame clones and lacks some. The sample consists of around 55,000 clones, roughly nine tenths of them appearing once. The sequenced sample was PBMCs. The source is a man between 40 and 49 years old with colorectal cancer.

The chain employs TRBV5-1 and TRBJ2-3, with D possibly being TRBD1 or TRBD2 (5 bases each). The germline V gene has CDR1 SGHRS and CDR2 YFSETQ. V was trimmed by 4 bases and J by 1 base, leaving 13 bases between them. The CDR3 covers 15 residues. The CDR3 loop reads CASSPGTAGTDTQYF. CDR3 DNA: TGCGCCAGCAGCCCCGGGACGGCCGGCACAGATACGCAGTATTTT.

The chain employs TRBV5-1 and TRBJ2-3, with D perhaps TRBD1 or TRBD2 (5 bases each). The CDR3 is 14 residues long. Deletions cut 5 bases from V and 5 bases from J, with 15 bases between. In germline, CDR1 is SGHRS, CDR2 YFSETQ. The CDR3 DNA reads as TGCGCCAGCAGTTGGGGACCTGGGGGAGATACGCAGTATTTT. It translates to CASSWGPGGDTQYF.

The chain is built from TRBV30 and TRBJ2-3; D gene unclear. CDR1 and CDR2 (germline): GTSNPN, SVGIG (reference sequence). V lost 2 bases and J lost 6, with 6 bases in between. CDR3 length: 11 residues. The CDR3 loop is CAWSMRDTQYF. CDR3 nucleotides: TGTGCCTGGAGTATGAGGGATACGCAGTATTTT.

The chain is built from TRBV6-1 and TRBJ1-2, with unresolved D. The V and J ends lost 2 bases and 6 bases respectively, with 22 bases between them. The CDR3 has 17 residues. From germline, CDR1 is MNHNS and CDR2 SASEGT. The CDR3 DNA reads as TGTGCCAGCAGTGAATTTAAATATCTCTTAGGCTGGGATGGCTACACCTTC. As protein: CASSEFKYLLGWDGYTF.

The chain joins TRBV28 to TRBJ2-4, with unresolved D. Per the germline V gene, CDR1 is MDHEN and CDR2 is SYDVKM. The CDR3 length is 13 residues. The ends were cut back, 7 bases at V and 5 bases at J, with 12 bases in the middle. The CDR3 DNA reads TGTGCCAGCACCGAGACCGGAGAAAACATTCAGTACTTC. The encoded protein is CASTETGENIQYF.

V and J are TRBV3-1 (or the pseudogene TRBV3-2) and TRBJ1-1; the D is unclear. V was clipped by 0 bases and J by 3 bases, with 14 bases between them. Germline CDR1 LGHDT, CDR2 YNNKEL (reference sequence). CDR3 length: 16 amino acids. The CDR3 bases are TGTGCCAGCAGCCAAGAGGTGTGGGCTGGGGACACTGAAGCTTTCTTT. It is translated as CASSQEVWAGDTEAFF.

The chain links TRBV19 to TRBJ2-2; 11 bases line up with TRBD2. With 3 bases clipped from V and 6 bases from J, the junction kept 12 bases outside the gene matches. Per germline, CDR1 LNHDA and CDR2 SQIVND (reference sequence). This CDR3 has 18 amino acids. DNA for the CDR3: TGTGCCAGTAGTATCGGGCTAGCGGGAGGTAGAATCGCCGGGGAGCTGTTTTTT. It is translated as CASSIGLAGGRIAGELFF.